Below, 31 T cell receptor beta chains from the same sample are listed, as sequenced in a study of Tregs in tolerant kidney transplant recipients. The protocol was immunoSEQ multiplex PCR, while the TCRdb copy is restricted to in-frame clones and leaves out a portion. Here the sample spans 40,000 to 50,000 clones, about 90% being singletons. The sequencing input was Tregs from blood. The receptors were sampled from a human donor in good health.

The rearrangement uses TRBV2 and TRBJ1-1; D is uncertain. This CDR3 region has 11 residues. Germline CDR1 and CDR2: SNHLY and FYNNEI. V was shortened by 10 bases and J by 9 bases, with 15 bases between the two germline ends. The CDR3, as DNA: TGTGCCAAAAGGCGGAACCAAAAAGCTTTCTTT. Its protein is CAKRRNQKAFF.

The gene calls are TRBV30 and TRBJ2-2; 12 bases are shared with TRBD1. This CDR3 region has 16 residues. Germline CDR1 GTSNPN, CDR2 SVGIG (reference sequence). J gave up 3 bases and V 3 bases, and 5 bases lay outside the gene matches. DNA for the CDR3: TGTGCCTGGAGGGGACAGGGGGCGCCGGACACCGGGGAGCTGTTTTTT. Its protein product is CAWRGQGAPDTGELFF.

The V and J genes are TRBV29-1 and TRBJ2-5; D possibly corresponds to TRBD1 (5 bases). The J call may be faulty, since TRBJ2-7 better matches the DNA end. This CDR3 has 13 amino acids. The germline gives CDR1 SQVTM, CDR2 ANQGSEA. CDR3 sequence: CSVDLTGPYEQYF. DNA of the CDR3: TGCAGCGTTGACCTTACAGGACCCTACGAGCAGTACTTC.

V is TRBV7-9 and J is TRBJ2-7; TRBD2 agrees at 10 bases. V shed 5 bases, J shed 3 bases, and the junction held 7 bases outside the gene matches. In germline, CDR1 is SEHNR, CDR2 FQNEAQ (reference sequence). The CDR3 is 15 amino acids. CDR3 loop: CASSPSIAGGYEQYF. CDR3 DNA sequence: TGTGCCAGCAGCCCGTCGATAGCGGGGGGCTACGAGCAGTACTTC.

The chain links TRBV11-3 to TRBJ1-1; D is uncertain. V lost 5 bases to trimming and J lost 10 bases, with 17 bases between them. This CDR3 is built from 13 residues. Germline CDR1 reads SGHNT; CDR2 reads YENEEA. The CDR3 spells CASSHRNSGRAFF. In DNA form, the CDR3 reads TGTGCCAGCAGCCACCGGAACAGCGGCAGAGCTTTCTTT.

The chain recombines TRBV19 with TRBJ2-1; weak D call: TRBD1 (5 bases). Germline CDR1 LNHDA, CDR2 SQIVND (reference sequence). V was shortened by 3 bases and J by 2 bases, with 11 bases between the two germline ends. The CDR3 covers 15 residues. The CDR3 nucleotides read TGTGCCAGTAGTATGAGGACATCGACCTACAATGAGCAGTTCTTC. It encodes CASSMRTSTYNEQFF.

The gene calls are TRBV5-1 and TRBJ2-5; the D gene is possibly TRBD2 (7 bases). TRBJ2-7 matches the DNA end more closely, so the J call is doubtful. This CDR3 comprises 12 residues. In germline, CDR1 is SGHRS, CDR2 YFSETQ. The CDR3 loop is CASSGGAHEQYF. The CDR3 DNA is TGCGCCAGCAGCGGGGGGGCCCACGAGCAGTACTTC.

This chain connects TRBV5-1 to TRBJ1-3; no firm D call. The V gene's germline CDR1 is SGHRS and CDR2 YFSETQ. Trimming stripped 7 bases from V and 0 bases from J, with 11 bases between. This CDR3 spans 14 amino acids. For the CDR3, the DNA is TGCGCCAGCGCCTGGGATCTCTCTGGAAACACCATATATTTT. Protein product: CASAWDLSGNTIYF. Based on the CDR3 plus reference TRBV5-1 and TRBJ1-3, the full variable domain is KAGVTQTPRYLIKTRGQQVTLSCSPISGHRSVSWYQQTPGQGLQFLFEYFSETQRNKGNFPGRFSGRQFSNSRSEMNVSTLELGDSALYLCASAWDLSGNTIYFGEGSWLTVV.

This sequence joins TRBV5-1 and TRBJ2-1; D is undetermined. The CDR3 is 13 residues long. The V end lost 3 bases, the J end lost 0 bases, and 4 bases lay between the germline ends. Per germline, CDR1 SGHRS and CDR2 YFSETQ. CDR3 amino acids: CASSSYSYNEQFF. The CDR3 nucleotides are TGCGCCAGCAGCTCATACTCCTACAATGAGCAGTTCTTC. The full variable domain, its missing parts supplied by reference TRBV5-1 and TRBJ2-1, is KAGVTQTPRYLIKTRGQQVTLSCSPISGHRSVSWYQQTPGQGLQFLFEYFSETQRNKGNFPGRFSGRQFSNSRSEMNVSTLELGDSALYLCASSSYSYNEQFFGPGTRLTVL.

This clone was found once. This chain links TRBV10-3 with TRBJ1-5; no firm D call. The CDR3 covers 14 residues. CDR1 ENHRY and CDR2 SYGVKD come from the germline V gene. Trimming shortened V by 3 bases and J by 0 bases, and 6 bases separated the two germline ends. The CDR3 bases are TGTGCCATCAGTGACCAGAATAGCAATCAGCCCCAGCATTTT. This sequence encodes CAISDQNSNQPQHF.

The table lists this clone with a count of one. V and J are TRBV4-2 and TRBJ2-7; TRBD2 matches at 12 bases. Germline V gives CDR1 LGHNA, CDR2 YNFKEQ. V dropped 0 bases and J dropped 0; count of bases not matched to a gene: 9. This CDR3 region has 19 residues. DNA of the CDR3: TGTGCCAGCAGCCAAGAGAGTTGGCTAGCGGGAGGGCCCTCCTACGAGCAGTACTTC. Translation: CASSQESWLAGGPSYEQYF.

In this sample, this clone turned up once. The chain carries TRBV13 and TRBJ2-2; 10 bases agree with TRBD1. The CDR3 consists of 16 residues. The V segment lost 5 bases and the J segment 3 bases; nucleotides outside the gene matches: 6. Germline V gene data show CDR1 as PRHDT and CDR2 as FYEKMQ (reference sequence). CDR3 amino acids: CASSPGQGTHTGELFF. CDR3 coding DNA: TGTGCCAGCAGCCCGGGACAGGGGACACACACCGGGGAGCTGTTTTTT. The full variable domain, completed using reference TRBV13 and TRBJ2-2, is AAGVIQSPRHLIKEKRETATLKCYPIPRHDTVYWYQQGPGQDPQFLISFYEKMQSDKGSIPDRFSAQQFSDYHSELNMSSLELGDSALYFCASSPGQGTHTGELFFGEGSRLTVL.

The rearrangement uses TRBV5-1 and TRBJ1-2, with D unclear. V was pared by 4 bases and J by 8 bases, with 12 bases between. The CDR3 is 12 amino acids. Looked up from germline, CDR1 is SGHRS and CDR2 is YFSETQ. The CDR3 DNA is TGCGCCAGCAGCGGCGGGGTCCAGGGCTACACCTTC. Residues: CASSGGVQGYTF.

The chain combines TRBV2 with TRBJ1-1, with D possibly being TRBD1 (5 bases). V shed 3 bases and J shed 0 bases, with 5 bases lying between them. The CDR3 consists of 13 residues. The germline V gene encodes CDR1 SNHLY and CDR2 FYNNEI. As DNA, the CDR3 is TGTGCCAGCAGTGAGACAGTGAACACTGAAGCTTTCTTT. It encodes CASSETVNTEAFF.

This clone was detected only once. V gene TRBV5-4 combines with J gene TRBJ1-5; the match to TRBD1 covers 9 bases. The CDR3 runs 15 residues. V dropped 4 bases and J dropped 2; count of bases not matched to a gene: 4. Germline CDR1 and CDR2: SGHNT and YYREEE (reference sequence). The CDR3 here is CASSLTGGGNQPQHF. CDR3 coding DNA: TGTGCCAGCAGCCTTACAGGGGGCGGCAATCAGCCCCAGCATTTT.

The V call is TRBV6-6, the J call TRBJ1-3; D uncertain. V lost 6 bases to trimming and J lost 0 bases, with 6 bases between them. The CDR3 extends over 13 amino acids. Germline loops: CDR1 MNHNY, CDR2 SVGAGI (reference sequence). This chain's CDR3 is CASRALSGNTIYF. The CDR3 region has the DNA TGTGCCAGCAGGGCCCTCTCTGGAAACACCATATATTTT.

This clone was detected only a few times. The chain combines TRBV5-1 with TRBJ2-1; 11 nucleotides align to TRBD2. The CDR3 spans 16 residues. V shed 3 bases and J 0 bases; nucleotides not matched to a gene: 2. Germline V gene data show CDR1 as SGHRS and CDR2 as YFSETQ. The CDR3 DNA reads as TGCGCCAGCAGCTATACTAGCGGGAGCTCCTACAATGAGCAGTTCTTC. Amino acids: CASSYTSGSSYNEQFF.

The chain carries TRBV5-1 and TRBJ2-1; the match to TRBD2 covers 15 bases. The CDR3 contains 15 residues. After removal of 4 bases from V and 9 bases from J, the junction contained 5 bases not matched to a gene. Germline loops: CDR1 SGHRS, CDR2 YFSETQ. In DNA form, the CDR3 reads TGCGCCAGCAGCGAGGGACTAGCGGGAGGCACTGAGCAGTTCTTC. It is translated as CASSEGLAGGTEQFF.

CDR3 loop: CASSLTADNSPLHF. In DNA, the CDR3 is TGCGCCAGCAGCTTGACAGCCGACAATTCACCCCTCCACTTT. V and J are TRBV5-1 and TRBJ1-6; D unclear. The CDR3 covers 14 residues. Germline loops: CDR1 SGHRS, CDR2 YFSETQ. V shed 1 base and J shed 7 bases, with 9 bases lying between them.

V is TRBV5-1 and J is TRBJ2-1, with D tentatively TRBD1 or TRBD2 (6 bases each). CDR1 and CDR2 (germline): SGHRS, YFSETQ. V was clipped by 4 bases and J by 0 bases, with 20 bases between them. The CDR3 extends over 18 amino acids. Written as DNA, the CDR3 is TGCGCCAGCAGCGGGGGGCTAAGGGTCGCTAGCTCCTACAATGAGCAGTTCTTC. Encoded protein: CASSGGLRVASSYNEQFF.

This clone was counted a single time. The J gene is TRBJ1-2, the V gene TRBV19; D remains unclear. The CDR3 covers 18 residues. Germline values: CDR1 LNHDA, CDR2 SQIVND (reference sequence). Deletions cut 0 bases from V and 0 bases from J, with 17 bases between. The CDR3 region is CASSIDHERVPSNYGYTF. The CDR3 nucleotides are TGTGCCAGTAGTATAGACCACGAGAGGGTACCATCTAACTATGGCTACACCTTC. Combining the CDR3 with reference TRBV19 and TRBJ1-2 gives the whole variable domain DGGITQSPKYLFRKEGQNVTLSCEQNLNHDAMYWYRQDPGQGLRLIYYSQIVNDFQKGDIAEGYSVSREKKESFPLTVTSAQKNPTAFYLCASSIDHERVPSNYGYTFGSGTRLTVV.

On this clone itself: A read error may produce the germline difference seen at one junction end. This chain joins TRBV2 and TRBJ2-7; TRBD1 is a possible D gene (6 bases). In germline, CDR1 is SNHLY, CDR2 FYNNEI. This CDR3 contains 12 residues. The CDR3 sequence is CASTGDSYEQHF. The CDR3 DNA reads as TGTGCCAGCACAGGGGATTCCTACGAGCAGCACTTC.

This chain uses TRBV5-1 with TRBJ1-3; D uncertain. V was cut by 0 bases and J by 1 base, with 5 bases left in between. The CDR3 length is 14 residues. Germline lookup yields CDR1 SGHRS and CDR2 YFSETQ. CDR3 protein: CASSLVGSGNTIYF. The CDR3 DNA is TGCGCCAGCAGCTTGGTGGGATCTGGAAACACCATATATTTT.

The rearrangement links TRBV14 to TRBJ2-7, with D maybe TRBD1 (6 bases). Germline values: CDR1 SGHDN, CDR2 FVKESK. CDR3 size: 15 residues. V dropped 0 bases and J dropped 2 bases, with 11 bases sitting between them. The CDR3 loop reads CASSQDQGPAYEQYF. CDR3 DNA sequence: TGTGCCAGCAGCCAAGATCAGGGGCCAGCCTACGAGCAGTACTTC.

The chain links TRBV18 to TRBJ2-7; no clear D gene. Per germline, CDR1 KGHSH and CDR2 LQKENI. The CDR3 extends over 13 amino acids. The ends were cut back, 2 bases at V and 2 bases at J, with 7 bases in the middle. For the CDR3, the DNA is TGTGCCAGCTCACCAACAGATGCCTACGAGCAGTACTTC. It specifies CASSPTDAYEQYF.

The genes are TRBV19 and TRBJ2-7; no firm D call. V lost 1 base and J lost 5, with 12 bases in between. The CDR3 covers 14 residues. Germline values: CDR1 LNHDA, CDR2 SQIVND (reference sequence). The CDR3 DNA sequence: TGTGCCAGTAGTATAGGTTGGGGTTATGACGAGCAGTACTTC. It encodes CASSIGWGYDEQYF.

The gene calls are TRBV5-1 and TRBJ2-7; 8 positions agree with TRBD1. V lost 3 bases and J lost 3; bases outside the gene matches: 5. This CDR3 is built from 14 residues. CDR1 and CDR2 (germline): SGHRS, YFSETQ. CDR3 sequence: CASSWRQGRYEQYF. The CDR3 DNA reads as TGCGCCAGCAGCTGGCGACAGGGGCGCTACGAGCAGTACTTC.

J is TRBJ1-4 and V is TRBV29-1; D is undetermined. V dropped 4 bases and J dropped 2 bases, with 11 bases sitting between them. CDR3 length: 14 residues. Germline values: CDR1 SQVTM, CDR2 ANQGSEA. CDR3 sequence (DNA): TGCAGCGTTGCCGGGCCAAGGACTAATGAAAAACTGTTTTTT. Translating it yields CSVAGPRTNEKLFF.

The chain combines TRBV18 with TRBJ2-1; 7 bases are a match to TRBD1. This CDR3 comprises 16 residues. Trimming took 1 base from V and 5 from J; bases not matched to a gene: 8. Looked up from germline, CDR1 is KGHSH and CDR2 is LQKENI. CDR3 protein: CASSPRTGTVDNEQFF. As DNA, the CDR3 is TGTGCCAGCTCACCACGAACCGGGACAGTAGACAATGAGCAGTTCTTC.

The count of this clone is one. The chain carries TRBV2 and TRBJ2-7; 8 bases line up with TRBD1. Germline loops: CDR1 SNHLY, CDR2 FYNNEI. V lost 6 bases, J lost 5 bases, and 6 bases stayed unmatched. The CDR3 spans 13 residues. CDR3 nucleotide sequence: TGTGCCAGCAGATCGGACAGGGTTAACGAGCAGTACTTC. The encoded protein is CASRSDRVNEQYF.

The chain recombines TRBV7-2 with TRBJ1-2; unclear D gene. In germline, CDR1 is SGHTA, CDR2 FQGNSA. V was shortened by 1 base and J by 5 bases, with 8 bases between the two germline ends. This CDR3 is 13 amino acids long. The CDR3, as DNA: TGTGCCAGCAGCTTAGTCGCCGAGTATGGCTACACCTTC. Encoded protein: CASSLVAEYGYTF.